The 21 T cell receptor beta chains below were found in one sample sequenced in a study of T cell clonality in common variable immunodeficiency. The assay was immunoSEQ multiplex PCR, and TCRdb's table has in-frame clones only and misses some. The sample contains approximately 45,000 clones, none of them singletons. The sample taken for sequencing was peripheral blood mononuclear cells. These receptor sequences come from a person between 18 and 70 years old in good health.

This clone was seen repeatedly, ten times or more. The read comes to an end 3 residues before the CDR3 does, leaving the germline J gene to fill in the end. This chain joins TRBV14 and TRBJ1-2, with 9 bases matching TRBD1. CDR3 length equals 14 residues. V shed 4 bases, J shed 4 bases, and the junction held 4 bases outside the gene matches. The germline V gene encodes CDR1 SGHDN and CDR2 FVKESK. CDR3 in amino acids: CASSLGTGSYGYTF. The part of the CDR3 DNA that was read is TGTGCCAGCAGCCTCGGGACAGGGAGCTATGGC.

This clone was seen many times. The CDR3 DNA, read in part, is TGTGCCAGCACCTCTTCGACTAGTTTTACCGGGGAG. This gives the protein CASTSSTSFTGE. The CDR3, in full, reads CASTSSTSFTGELFF. The chain links TRBV5-4 to TRBJ2-2; D is perhaps TRBD2 (6 bases). The read ends 3 residues early relative to the CDR3; the germline J gene fills the gap. Germline CDR1 and CDR2: SGHNT and YYREEE (reference sequence). CDR3 length: 15 residues. V dropped 6 bases and J dropped 5 bases, with 17 bases sitting between them.

This clone was recorded many times. Coverage ceases 3 residues before the CDR3 finishes, and the germline J gene fills in the end. This chain links TRBV5-1 with TRBJ2-5; TRBD2 matches at 10 bases. Losses at the gene ends were 7 bases for V and 4 bases for J; bases not matched to a gene: 10. CDR1 SGHRS and CDR2 YFSETQ come from the germline V gene. This CDR3 is built from 15 residues. This chain's CDR3 is CASSRSGGARETQYF. CDR3 DNA, as far as it was read: TGCGCCAGCTCCCGGAGCGGGGGGGCCCGAGAGACC.

At least ten counts were recorded for this clone. The read is 3 residues too short to cover the CDR3 end, so that end is filled in from the germline J gene. V is TRBV5-4 and J is TRBJ1-2; TRBD1 matches at 8 bases. Germline CDR1 reads SGHNT; CDR2 reads YYREEE (reference sequence). The CDR3 loop spans 15 amino acids. Here the CDR3 reads CASSFGTGTGRGYTF. Partial CDR3 DNA: TGTGCCAGCAGCTTCGGGACAGGAACCGGTAGGGGC.

Concerning this clone: The read ends 3 residues shy of where the CDR3 ends; the end is completed using the germline J gene. The V and J genes are TRBV2 and TRBJ1-6; D is perhaps TRBD1 (5 bases). This CDR3 is 14 amino acids long. V shed 6 bases and J shed 7 bases, with 13 bases lying between them. Looked up from germline, CDR1 is SNHLY and CDR2 is FYNNEI. The CDR3: CASSQGSANSPLHF. Partial CDR3 DNA: TGTGCCAGCAGCCAGGGTTCGGCAAATTCACCC.

This clone showed up many times. Read sequence stops 3 residues before the CDR3 end, and the germline J gene provides the missing end. The rearrangement joins TRBV7-2 to TRBJ2-2; D remains unclear. This CDR3 is 14 amino acids long. Trimming took off 0 bases at V and 6 bases at J, with 8 bases between the two ends. Looked up from germline, CDR1 is SGHTA and CDR2 is FQGNSA. The CDR3 loop reads CASSLAWAAGELFF. CDR3 bases read: TGTGCCAGCAGCTTAGCGTGGGCCGCCGGGGAG.

This clone was seen repeatedly, ten times or more. The CDR3 goes on 3 residues after the read ends, and that part is filled in from the germline J gene. J is TRBJ2-1 and V is TRBV30; perhaps TRBD1 as D (6 bases). Germline CDR1 GTSNPN, CDR2 SVGIG (reference sequence). CDR3 length: 14 amino acids. Trimming took off 3 bases at V and 2 bases at J, with 11 bases between the two ends. The DNA read from the CDR3 is TGTGCCTGGAGGGGGGCGTCAGCCTACAATGAG. It translates to CAWRGASAYNE. The full CDR3 sequence reads CAWRGASAYNEQFF.

Ten or more counts support this clone. The read finishes 3 residues shy of the CDR3 end, and the germline J gene is used to complete it. This sequence joins TRBV5-1 and TRBJ1-1; the D is unclear. Germline lookup yields CDR1 SGHRS and CDR2 YFSETQ. Trimming shortened V by 4 bases and J by 0 bases, and 13 bases separated the two germline ends. This CDR3 has 15 residues. Here the CDR3 reads CASSALQSMNTEAFF. The DNA read from the CDR3 is TGCGCCAGCAGCGCGTTACAGAGTATGAACACTGAA. Full variable domain (rest looked up from reference TRBV5-1 and TRBJ1-1): KAGVTQTPRYLIKTRGQQVTLSCSPISGHRSVSWYQQTPGQGLQFLFEYFSETQRNKGNFPGRFSGRQFSNSRSEMNVSTLELGDSALYLCASSALQSMNTEAFFGQGTRLTVV.

This clone was found many times. The read terminates 3 residues ahead of where the CDR3 ends, so the germline J gene completes it. The chain employs TRBV6-2 or TRBV6-3 and TRBJ1-1, with D maybe TRBD1 (6 bases). This CDR3 spans 14 amino acids. The V end lost 0 bases, the J end lost 7 bases, and 12 bases lay between the germline ends. Germline V gene sequence: CDR1 MNHEY, CDR2 SVGEGT. CDR3 residues: CASSYSGVGGEAFF. The DNA read from the CDR3 is TGTGCCAGCAGTTACTCGGGAGTAGGGGGTGAA.

This clone was picked up many times. The read ends 3 residues before the CDR3 terminus; that terminus is restored from the germline J gene. The chain recombines TRBV6-2 or TRBV6-3 with TRBJ2-7; TRBD1 aligns across 8 bases. J gave up 5 bases and V 6 bases, and 9 bases lay outside the gene matches. The germline gives CDR1 MNHEY, CDR2 SVGEGT. CDR3 length: 14 amino acids. The CDR3: CASRERQGADEQYF. The sequenced part of the CDR3 DNA is TGTGCCAGCAGAGAAAGGCAGGGGGCCGACGAG.

Many counts were recorded for this clone. The observed sequence ends 3 residues before the CDR3 terminus, with the missing tail filled in from the germline J gene. The chain uses TRBV20-1 and TRBJ2-5; the match to TRBD2 covers 9 bases. Looked up from germline, CDR1 is DFQATT and CDR2 is SNEGSKA (reference sequence). The CDR3 is 14 residues long. V was pared by 5 bases and J by 5 bases, with 9 bases of the junction left unmatched. CDR3 DNA (partial): TGCAGTGCTGACACCCTAGCGGGGAGTGAGACC. Its translation is CSADTLAGSET. From start to end, the CDR3 is CSADTLAGSETQYF.

This clone was seen many times. The CDR3 region is CASSRKRALGDTQYF. The CDR3 DNA, read in part, is TGTGCCAGCAGTAGAAAGCGGGCCTTAGGGGATACG. The chain is built from TRBV12-3 or TRBV12-4 and TRBJ2-3, with TRBD2 as a possible D gene (6 bases). The CDR3 end lies 3 residues beyond the end of the read and is filled in from the germline J gene. The V end lost 5 bases, the J end lost 6 bases, and 18 bases lay between the germline ends. The CDR3 length is 15 residues.

This clone has a handful of counts. Read sequence stops 3 residues before the CDR3 end, and the germline J gene provides the missing end. The rearrangement joins TRBV7-9 to TRBJ2-2, with 7 bases aligning to TRBD1. The CDR3 spans 13 residues. From germline, CDR1 is SEHNR and CDR2 FQNEAQ (reference sequence). Trimming took 10 bases from V and 0 from J; bases not matched to a gene: 2. The CDR3 spells CAIQGANTGELFF. CDR3 DNA (partial): TGTGCCATCCAGGGGGCGAACACCGGGGAG.

This clone has at least ten counts. The part of the CDR3 DNA that was read is TGCGCCAGCAGCCAAGATCGGACTAGCGGGAGTTTAGAGACC. It is translated as CASSQDRTSGSLET. The whole CDR3 sequence reads CASSQDRTSGSLETQYF. The rearrangement joins TRBV4-1 to TRBJ2-5; 13 bases map to TRBD2. The CDR3 end falls 3 residues outside the read, so it is completed with the germline J gene. The CDR3 extends over 17 amino acids. CDR1 is MGHRA and CDR2 is YSYEKL in the germline V gene. Losses at the gene ends were 0 bases for V and 4 bases for J; bases not matched to a gene: 5.

This clone came up many times. With the read ending 3 residues before the CDR3 end, the germline J gene is used to fill in that end. The V gene is TRBV13, the J gene TRBJ1-1; D unresolved. This CDR3 has 13 residues. Germline-derived CDR1 and CDR2 are PRHDT and FYEKMQ (reference sequence). V was trimmed by 5 bases and J by 5 bases, leaving 12 bases between them. The CDR3 spells CASSLDSRTEAFF. The sequenced part of the CDR3 DNA is TGTGCCAGCAGCCTAGATTCCAGAACTGAA.

Ten or more counts support this clone. The sequence runs out 3 residues before the end of the CDR3; the remainder is reconstructed from the germline J gene. The genes are TRBV30 and TRBJ2-3, with D maybe TRBD1 (5 bases). The V gene lost 4 bases and the J gene lost 7 bases, with 18 bases spanning the gap. Germline lookup yields CDR1 GTSNPN and CDR2 SVGIG (reference sequence). The CDR3 has 14 residues. CDR3 in amino acids: CAWKGAGLVNTQYF. CDR3 DNA, as far as it was read: TGTGCCTGGAAAGGGGCAGGCCTGGTAAATACG. The complete variable domain, with remaining parts taken from reference TRBV30 and TRBJ2-3, reads SQTIHQWPATLVQPVGSPLSLECTVEGTSNPNLYWYRQAAGRGLQLLFYSVGIGQISSEVPQNLSASRPQDRQFILSSKKLLLSDSGFYLCAWKGAGLVNTQYFGPGTRLTVL.

This clone was detected ten times or more. The CDR3 is cut off 3 residues early in the read; its end comes from the germline J gene. This chain connects TRBV5-1 to TRBJ1-1; 7 bases fit TRBD1. After removal of 4 bases from V and 1 base from J, the junction contained 7 bases not matched to a gene. The V gene's germline CDR1 is SGHRS and CDR2 YFSETQ. This CDR3 contains 15 residues. The covered CDR3 bases are TGCGCCAGCAGCGCTGAAAGGGGGCGGAACACTGAA. Translating it yields CASSAERGRNTE. In full, the CDR3 is CASSAERGRNTEAFF.

In its sample, this clone was seen a few times. Incomplete CDR3 DNA: TGTGCCAGCAGTGCTCAGGGTAACACCGGGGAG. Amino acids: CASSAQGNTGE. In full, the CDR3 reads CASSAQGNTGELFF. This chain uses TRBV25-1 with TRBJ2-2; TRBD1 is a possible D gene (5 bases). The observed sequence ends 3 residues before the CDR3 terminus, with the missing tail filled in from the germline J gene. Trimming stripped 4 bases from V and 2 bases from J, with 8 bases between. CDR1 and CDR2 (germline): MGHDK, SYGVNS. CDR3 size: 14 residues.

Ten or more counts support this clone. The read halts 3 residues ahead of the CDR3 end, with the missing end drawn from the germline J gene. V gene TRBV18 combines with J gene TRBJ2-5; unclear D gene. The germline CDR1 and CDR2 sequences are KGHSH and LQKENI. Trimming shortened V by 0 bases and J by 5 bases, and 13 bases separated the two germline ends. The CDR3 sequence is 15 residues long. CDR3 DNA, as far as it was read: TGTGCCAGCTCACCACCGGTCGGGTTCCGGGAGACC. It specifies CASSPPVGFRET. The entire CDR3 is CASSPPVGFRETQYF.

The table lists this clone with a few counts. The CDR3 is cut off 3 residues early in the read; its end comes from the germline J gene. This chain links TRBV5-1 with TRBJ2-3; a weak D match, TRBD1 (5 bases). Looked up from germline, CDR1 is SGHRS and CDR2 is YFSETQ. The CDR3 consists of 12 residues. CDR3 bases read: TGCGCCAGCAGCTTGGGACAGTCGGCG. As protein: CASSLGQSA. The entire CDR3 is CASSLGQSAQYF.

This clone has a count of ten or more. Read coverage stops 3 residues before the CDR3 terminus; the germline J gene supplies the remainder. V and J are TRBV5-1 and TRBJ1-4; 7 bases line up with TRBD1. V lost 2 bases and J lost 1; bases outside the gene matches: 5. The CDR3 runs 16 residues. Per the germline V gene, CDR1 is SGHRS and CDR2 is YFSETQ. The CDR3 here is CASSFQGGVTNEKLFF. The CDR3 bases that were read are TGCGCCAGCAGCTTCCAGGGGGGAGTAACTAATGAAAAA.